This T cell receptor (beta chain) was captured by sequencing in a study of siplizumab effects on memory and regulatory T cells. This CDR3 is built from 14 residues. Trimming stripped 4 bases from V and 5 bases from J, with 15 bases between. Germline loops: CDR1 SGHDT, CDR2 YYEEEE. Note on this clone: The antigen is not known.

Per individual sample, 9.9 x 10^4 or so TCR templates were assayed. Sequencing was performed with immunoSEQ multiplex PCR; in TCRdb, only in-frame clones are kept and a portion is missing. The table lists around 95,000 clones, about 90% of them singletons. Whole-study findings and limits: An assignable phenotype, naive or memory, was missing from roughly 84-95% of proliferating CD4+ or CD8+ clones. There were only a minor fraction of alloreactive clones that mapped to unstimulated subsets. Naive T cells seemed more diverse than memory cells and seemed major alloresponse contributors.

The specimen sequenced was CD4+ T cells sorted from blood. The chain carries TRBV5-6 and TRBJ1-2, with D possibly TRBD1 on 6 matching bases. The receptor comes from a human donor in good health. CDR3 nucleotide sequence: TGTGCCAGCAGCGCGCCGGGGGGCTGGTATGGCTACACCTTC. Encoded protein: CASSAPGGWYGYTF.